The 26 T cell receptor beta chains below were found in one sample sequenced in a study of blood T cell repertoires in COVID-19. Repertoires were generated with immunoSEQ multiplex PCR, while TCRdb's copy carries only in-frame clones and drops some. Of about 300,000 clones in the sample, 83% are singletons; the top ten hold roughly 1.3%. Material for sequencing was peripheral blood. Every receptor here comes from a woman in her fifties or sixties with acute or convalescent COVID-19.

A remark on this clone: Other DNA sequences in this sample translate to the same CDR3. This chain joins TRBV24-1 and TRBJ2-1; TRBD1 matches at 10 bases. The V segment lost 4 bases and the J segment 5 bases; nucleotides outside the gene matches: 4. Per germline, CDR1 KGHDR and CDR2 SFDVKD. CDR3 length: 15 residues. The CDR3 here is CATSDPGTGDNEQFF. The CDR3 DNA is TGTGCCACCAGTGACCCGGGGACAGGGGACAATGAGCAGTTCTTC.

The chain joins TRBV11-2 to TRBJ1-2; D possibly corresponds to TRBD1 (6 bases). CDR1 and CDR2 from the germline V gene are SGHAT and FQNNGV. The CDR3 consists of 14 residues. V gave up 4 bases and J gave up 4 bases, with 13 bases separating them. The DNA of the CDR3 is TGTGCCAGCAGCTCCCGGACAGCTCCCTATGGCTACACCTTC. It specifies CASSSRTAPYGYTF.

The chain combines TRBV6-5 with TRBJ2-7; tentatively, D is TRBD1 (6 bases). Germline CDR1 reads MNHEY; CDR2 reads SVGAGI. Trimming removed 8 bases at V and 5 bases at J, with 16 bases between. CDR3 length equals 13 residues. CDR3 in DNA: TGTGCCAGCTGCAGACAGGCCACCAACGAGCAGTACGTC. Its protein product is CASCRQATNEQYV.

The chain combines TRBV2 with TRBJ1-5; 7 bases line up with TRBD1. V was clipped by 2 bases and J by 8 bases; unmatched bases: 12. CDR1 and CDR2 from the germline V gene are SNHLY and FYNNEI. The CDR3 covers 16 residues. Here the CDR3 DNA reads TGTGCCAGCAGTGAATTCACGACAGGGTCGGGGGAGCCCCAGCATTTT. It translates to CASSEFTTGSGEPQHF.

The chain recombines TRBV19 with TRBJ2-5, with D possibly being TRBD1 (5 bases). Germline V gives CDR1 LNHDA, CDR2 SQIVND (reference sequence). Trimming took 6 bases from V and 0 from J, leaving 11 bases between them. This CDR3 comprises 14 residues. As DNA, the CDR3 is TGTGCCAGTAGAGTGGACACAAACCAAGAGACCCAGTACTTC. As protein: CASRVDTNQETQYF. Full variable domain (outside the CDR3, taken from reference TRBV19 and TRBJ2-5): DGGITQSPKYLFRKEGQNVTLSCEQNLNHDAMYWYRQDPGQGLRLIYYSQIVNDFQKGDIAEGYSVSREKKESFPLTVTSAQKNPTAFYLCASRVDTNQETQYFGPGTRLLVL.

The chain employs TRBV11-2 and TRBJ1-1, with 11 positions matching TRBD1. Per the germline V gene, CDR1 is SGHAT and CDR2 is FQNNGV. With 6 bases clipped from V and 9 bases from J, the junction kept 9 bases outside the gene matches. This CDR3 region has 14 residues. CDR3 protein: CASRDRGLGAQAFF. For the CDR3, the DNA is TGTGCCAGCAGGGACAGGGGGCTCGGGGCACAAGCTTTCTTT.

V usage is TRBV5-6 and J usage is TRBJ1-4; TRBD1 agrees at 11 bases. Germline CDR1 SGHDT, CDR2 YYEEEE. The CDR3 is 15 amino acids. V was clipped by 4 bases and J by 7 bases; unmatched bases: 6. Here the CDR3 reads CASSIRDRGTEKLFF. The CDR3 DNA sequence: TGTGCCAGCAGCATCCGGGACAGGGGGACTGAAAAACTGTTTTTT.

The rearrangement links TRBV9 to TRBJ2-3; 7 nucleotides align to TRBD2. The CDR3 length is 16 residues. Trimming removed 2 bases from V and 2 bases from J; junction bases left unmatched: 8. Germline V gene sequence: CDR1 SGDLS, CDR2 YYNGEE. CDR3: CASSVTGGSNTDTQYF. CDR3 DNA sequence: TGTGCCAGCAGCGTTACAGGCGGGAGTAACACAGATACGCAGTATTTT.

The genes are TRBV2 and TRBJ2-7; D call uncertain. CDR3 length: 15 amino acids. Per the germline V gene, CDR1 is SNHLY and CDR2 is FYNNEI. Trimming took off 8 bases at V and 4 bases at J, with 21 bases between the two ends. The CDR3 coding sequence is TGTGCCAGCTGTTCAGAAAGCGCGAAATTGTACGAGCAGTACTTC. Amino acid sequence: CASCSESAKLYEQYF.

The V call is TRBV24-1, the J call TRBJ1-6; D possibly corresponds to TRBD1 (5 bases). Germline CDR1 reads KGHDR; CDR2 reads SFDVKD. The CDR3 contains 15 residues. Trimming shortened V by 3 bases and J by 9 bases, and 14 bases separated the two germline ends. CDR3 amino acids: CATSDPPQGVSPLHF. The DNA of the CDR3 is TGTGCCACCAGTGATCCCCCACAAGGGGTTTCACCCCTCCACTTT.

This chain links TRBV19 with TRBJ1-2; 9 bases map to TRBD1. The V and J ends lost 2 bases and 2 bases, in that order; junction bases with no gene match: 3. The germline CDR1 and CDR2 sequences are LNHDA and SQIVND (reference sequence). This CDR3 is 15 amino acids long. CDR3 sequence reads: CASSIRGQGNYGYTF. In nucleotides, the CDR3 is TGTGCCAGTAGTATACGGGGACAGGGAAACTATGGCTACACCTTC. Full variable domain (rest looked up from reference TRBV19 and TRBJ1-2): DGGITQSPKYLFRKEGQNVTLSCEQNLNHDAMYWYRQDPGQGLRLIYYSQIVNDFQKGDIAEGYSVSREKKESFPLTVTSAQKNPTAFYLCASSIRGQGNYGYTFGSGTRLTVV.

J is TRBJ1-2 and V is TRBV3-1 (or the pseudogene TRBV3-2), with D hard to call. Trimming shortened V by 3 bases and J by 4 bases, and 15 bases separated the two germline ends. Germline lookup yields CDR1 LGHDT and CDR2 YNNKEL (reference sequence). The CDR3 is 15 amino acids. CDR3 coding DNA: TGTGCCAGCAGCCATATAAAGGAGAGCCTCTATGGCTACACCTTC. It is translated as CASSHIKESLYGYTF.

The CDR3 bases are TGCAGCGTTGATGGAGGGAGTGTAACTGAAGCTTTCTTT. Translated: CSVDGGSVTEAFF. V usage is TRBV29-1 and J usage is TRBJ1-1; no clear D. Germline V gives CDR1 SQVTM, CDR2 ANQGSEA. There are 13 residues in the CDR3. Trimming took 3 bases from V and 5 from J, leaving 13 bases between them.

The genes are TRBV7-2 and TRBJ2-7, with D possibly being TRBD1 (5 bases). The germline V gene encodes CDR1 SGHTA and CDR2 FQGNSA. Trimming took off 2 bases at V and 1 base at J, with 12 bases between the two ends. The CDR3 spans 15 residues. The CDR3 nucleotides are TGTGCCAGCAGCTTATTCCAGGGCATGTCCTACGAGCAGTACTTC. Protein sequence: CASSLFQGMSYEQYF.

This clone was recorded once. The chain combines TRBV29-1 with TRBJ1-4; possibly TRBD1 for D (6 bases). The CDR3 contains 16 residues. Germline V gene sequence: CDR1 SQVTM, CDR2 ANQGSEA. V dropped 1 base and J dropped 7 bases, with 19 bases sitting between them. The CDR3 here is CSVEGGSVTGTEKLFF. CDR3 sequence (DNA): TGCAGCGTTGAAGGGGGGTCGGTTACAGGGACTGAAAAACTGTTTTTT.

The chain uses TRBV5-1 and TRBJ1-2; TRBD1 matches 7 bases. The V segment lost 0 bases and the J segment 8 bases; nucleotides outside the gene matches: 7. The CDR3 has 14 amino acids. Germline CDR1 is SGHRS and CDR2 is YFSETQ. This CDR3 is CASSLAWQGVGYTF. For the CDR3, the DNA is TGCGCCAGCAGCTTGGCGTGGCAGGGGGTCGGCTACACCTTC.

The chain employs TRBV25-1 and TRBJ1-3, with D possibly TRBD1 on 5 matching bases. Germline V lookup: CDR1 MGHDK, CDR2 SYGVNS. V gave up 4 bases and J gave up 0 bases, with 13 bases separating them. The CDR3 totals 16 residues. The chain's CDR3 is CASSGARDFSGNTIYF. In DNA form, the CDR3 reads TGTGCCAGCAGTGGGGCAAGGGACTTCTCTGGAAACACCATATATTTT.

A single count supports this clone. The chain is built from TRBV3-1 (or the pseudogene TRBV3-2) and TRBJ2-3; D perhaps matches TRBD2 (5 bases). V was cut by 3 bases and J by 6 bases, with 10 bases left in between. This CDR3 spans 13 amino acids. The germline CDR1 and CDR2 sequences are LGHDT and YNNKEL (reference sequence). The CDR3 loop reads CASSQELVDTQYF. The CDR3, as DNA: TGTGCCAGCAGCCAGGAACTAGTGGATACGCAGTATTTT.

The chain employs TRBV4-1 and TRBJ1-6, with 11 bases lining up with TRBD1. Trimming removed 4 bases from V and 10 bases from J; junction bases left unmatched: 3. Germline V lookup: CDR1 MGHRA, CDR2 YSYEKL. This CDR3 region has 14 residues. The CDR3 coding sequence is TGCGCCAGCAGCCGGGACAGGGGGGGATCACCCCTCCACTTT. As protein: CASSRDRGGSPLHF.

The rearrangement joins TRBV5-1 to TRBJ1-4; no firm D call. V was pared by 0 bases and J by 6 bases, with 12 bases between. CDR1 and CDR2 from the germline V gene are SGHRS and YFSETQ. The CDR3 runs 15 residues. The CDR3 loop is CASSLAAGMDEKLFF. For the CDR3, the DNA is TGCGCCAGCAGCTTGGCCGCGGGAATGGATGAAAAACTGTTTTTT.

A note on this clone: The same CDR3 is also encoded by other DNA sequences in this sample. The V and J genes are TRBV11-2 and TRBJ2-7; TRBD2 aligns across 9 bases. The CDR3 length is 15 residues. Per germline, CDR1 SGHAT and CDR2 FQNNGV. V was clipped by 1 base and J by 3 bases; unmatched bases: 4. For the CDR3, the DNA is TGTGCCAGCAGCTTAGTACTAGCGGGCATCTACGAGCAGTACTTC. Amino acid sequence: CASSLVLAGIYEQYF.

This clone showed up just a few times. The chain has TRBV4-3 and TRBJ2-3; D perhaps matches TRBD2 (6 bases). The germline V gene has CDR1 LGHNA and CDR2 YSLEER. Trimming cost V 1 base and J 3 bases, with 17 bases left between them. CDR3 size: 17 residues. The chain's CDR3 is CASSQGPGLGVTDTQYF. The DNA of the CDR3 is TGCGCCAGCAGCCAAGGGCCGGGACTTGGCGTAACAGATACGCAGTATTTT.

The chain joins TRBV12-3 or TRBV12-4 to TRBJ1-1, with D possibly matching TRBD1 (6 bases). The CDR3 consists of 11 residues. Trimming removed 6 bases from V and 12 bases from J, with 14 bases in between. CDR3 coding DNA: TGTGCCAGCAGCACCGGGGGGCGGCCTTTCTTT. Residues: CASSTGGRPFF.

The chain combines TRBV10-3 with TRBJ1-6; TRBD1 matches 10 bases. This CDR3 has 15 amino acids. J was trimmed by 10 bases and V by 3 bases; bases with no gene match: 6. Germline V gene lookup returns CDR1 ENHRY and CDR2 SYGVKD. The CDR3 DNA reads as TGTGCCATCAGTGAAGGACAGGGGGGAGGATCACCCCTCCACTTT. Amino acid sequence: CAISEGQGGGSPLHF.

V usage is TRBV7-2 and J usage is TRBJ2-7; TRBD1 might be the D (5 bases). CDR1 SGHTA and CDR2 FQGNSA come from the germline V gene. CDR3 length: 14 residues. V lost 5 bases, J lost 3 bases, and 14 bases lay in between. As DNA, the CDR3 is TGTGCCAGCAGCCCCGAGGCAGGGTACTACGAGCAGTACTTC. This codes for CASSPEAGYYEQYF.

The CDR3: CASSYGQGGNTEAFF. CDR3 DNA: TGTGCCAGCAGCTATGGCCAGGGAGGGAACACTGAAGCTTTCTTT. This rearrangement joins TRBV14 to TRBJ1-1; perhaps TRBD1 as D (5 bases). Germline CDR1 is SGHDN and CDR2 is FVKESK. The V end was cut by 5 bases, the J end by 1 base, with 14 bases between. This CDR3 spans 15 amino acids. The full variable domain, completed using reference TRBV14 and TRBJ1-1, is EAGVTQFPSHSVIEKGQTVTLRCDPISGHDNLYWYRRVMGKEIKFLLHFVKESKQDESGMPNNRFLAERTGGTYSTLKVQPAELEDSGVYFCASSYGQGGNTEAFFGQGTRLTVV.